This T cell receptor beta chain was sequenced in a study of control samples from healthy donors and cancer patients. Germline CDR1 is MNHEY and CDR2 is SMNVEV (reference sequence). The CDR3 consists of 16 residues. Trimming removed 2 bases from V and 5 bases from J, with 16 bases in between. Produced via immunoSEQ multiplex PCR; TCRdb's table is partial and in-frame only. The table includes roughly 130,000 clones, around 90% detected once. The chain employs TRBV27 and TRBJ1-5; D is unclear. The sequenced sample consisted of blood. The TCR was taken from a man between 18 and 35 years old in good health. CDR3 nucleotide sequence: TGTGCCAGCAGTTTACGGGCGGGTCTTCAGGATCAGCCCCAGCATTTT. Its protein product is CASSLRAGLQDQPQHF.